This T cell receptor (beta chain) was captured by sequencing in a study of shared clonotypes between healthy human individuals. As for the study in general: Contributing individuals were two females and three males aged 18 to 49.

Naive CD8 cells lacked CD45RO and underwent positive selection for CCR7, leaving out terminally differentiated effector memory CD45RA+ cells. Profiled with immunoSEQ multiplex PCR; TCRdb holds only in-frame clones, not every one. The sample consists of around 2,100,000 clones, about 95% of them appearing once. Study-wide findings and caveats: Compared with memory subsets, naive subsets generally had larger estimated richness.

Per the germline V gene, CDR1 is GTSNPN and CDR2 is SVGIG (reference sequence). The V and J ends lost 7 bases and 5 bases respectively, with 9 bases between them. The CDR3 loop spans 11 amino acids. As for this clone: Antigen specificity is unknown.

Source material: naive CD8+ T cells sorted from blood. The sequence derives from a young man in good health. The chain has TRBV30 and TRBJ2-1, with D uncertain. Here the CDR3 DNA reads TGTGCCTCCGGGTTAGACAATGAGCAGTTCTTC. Its translation is CASGLDNEQFF.